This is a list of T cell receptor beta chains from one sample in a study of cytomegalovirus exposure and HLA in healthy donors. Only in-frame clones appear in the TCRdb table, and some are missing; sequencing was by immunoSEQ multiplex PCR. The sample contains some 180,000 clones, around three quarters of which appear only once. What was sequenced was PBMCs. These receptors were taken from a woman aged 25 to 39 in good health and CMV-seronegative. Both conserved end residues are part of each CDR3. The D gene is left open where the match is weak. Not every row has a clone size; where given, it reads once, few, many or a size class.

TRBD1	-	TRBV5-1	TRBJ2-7	TGCGCCAGCAGCTCGACAGGGGTGCAGTACGAGCAGTACTTC	CASSSTGVQYEQYF
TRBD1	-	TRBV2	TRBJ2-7	TGTGCCAGCAGCAAGGACAGGGGCGAGCAGTACTTC	CASSKDRGEQYF
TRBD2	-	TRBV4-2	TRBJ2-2	TGTGCCAGCAGCCAAGATCTGACTAGCGGGAGGGCCGGGGAGCTGTTTTTT	CASSQDLTSGRAGELFF
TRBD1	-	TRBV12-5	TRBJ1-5	TGTGCTAGTGGTTTGGTACGGGACAGGGCCCTATCTATAGCTGAAGATCAGCCCCAGCATTTT	CASGLVRDRALSIAEDQPQHF
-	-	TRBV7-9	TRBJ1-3	TGTGCCAGCAGCCCGGGAAGCTTCTCTGGAAACACCATATATTTT	CASSPGSFSGNTIYF
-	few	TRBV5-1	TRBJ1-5	TGCGCCAGCAGCGCACGTCCGGGGGGTGGCAATCAGCCCCAGCATTTT	CASSARPGGGNQPQHF
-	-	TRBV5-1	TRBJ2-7	TGCGCCAGCAGCTTTTTTTACGAGGGAACCTACGAGCAGTACTTC	CASSFFYEGTYEQYF
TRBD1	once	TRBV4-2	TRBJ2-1	TGTGCCAGCAGCCGCCGGGACAGGGACGAAAATGAGCAGTTCTTC	CASSRRDRDENEQFF
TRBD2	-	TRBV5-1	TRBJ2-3	TGCGCCAGCAGCTTACTAGCGGAATCAGATACGCAGTATTTT	CASSLLAESDTQYF
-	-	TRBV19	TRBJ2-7	TGTGCCAGTAGTATCTCGGGACAATCCTACGAGCAGTACTTC	CASSISGQSYEQYF
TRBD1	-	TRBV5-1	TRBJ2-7	TGCGCCAGCAGCTTGGAGGGGGCGAGGGTCGAGCAGTACTTC	CASSLEGARVEQYF
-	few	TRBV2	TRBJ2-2	TGTGCCAGCAGTGAAGTTTTGCGACTGGAAAACACCGGGGAGCTGTTTTTT	CASSEVLRLENTGELFF
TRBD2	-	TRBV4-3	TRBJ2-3	TGCGCCAGCAGCCAAGACACTAGCGGAGCCACAGATACGCAGTATTTT	CASSQDTSGATDTQYF
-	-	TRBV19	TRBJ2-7	TGTGCCAGTAGTATAGGGGACATCACCTACGAGCAGTACTTC	CASSIGDITYEQYF
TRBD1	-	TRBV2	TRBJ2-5	TGTGCCAGCAGCGGGACAGGGGGAGAGACCCAGTACTTC	CASSGTGGETQYF
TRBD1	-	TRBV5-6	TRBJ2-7	TGTGCCAGCAGACCTTTCGACAGGGTGAACTACGAGCAGTACTTC	CASRPFDRVNYEQYF
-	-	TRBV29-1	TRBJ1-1	TGCAGCGTTGAGGGGCTATCGAACACTGAAGCTTTCTTT	CSVEGLSNTEAFF
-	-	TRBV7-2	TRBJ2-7	TGTGCCAGCAGCCAGCCATTCATACCGGGGAGAGGGAGTCGCCACGAGCAGTACTTC	CASSQPFIPGRGSRHEQYF
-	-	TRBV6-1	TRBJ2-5	TGTGCCAGCAGTGTGACCAATTCGGGAAGAGAGACCCAGTACTTC	CASSVTNSGRETQYF
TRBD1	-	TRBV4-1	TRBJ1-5	TGCGCCAGCAGCCCTGGGAGGGCCAGGGGGCTATATCAGCCCCAGCATTTT	CASSPGRARGLYQPQHF
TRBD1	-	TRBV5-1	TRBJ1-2	TGCGCCAGCAGCGCCGGACAGGGGGCTGCTTCGTTAGCTAACTATGGCTACACCTTC	CASSAGQGAASLANYGYTF
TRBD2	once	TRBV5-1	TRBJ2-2	TGCGCCAGCAGAGCGGGAGGGCTAACCGGGGAGCTGTTTTTT	CASRAGGLTGELFF
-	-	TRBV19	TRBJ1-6	TGTGCCAGTAGGATCGACAGGATGAATTCACCCCTCCACTTT	CASRIDRMNSPLHF
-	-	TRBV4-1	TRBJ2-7	TGCGCCAGCAGCCCCCCCTTATCCTACGAGCAGTACTTC	CASSPPLSYEQYF
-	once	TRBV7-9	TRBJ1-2	TGTGCCAGCAGCTCCCGGGACAACCTTCGAGAAGATGGCTACACCTTC	CASSSRDNLREDGYTF
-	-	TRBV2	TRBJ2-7	TGTGCCAGCAGAGGGGTCAAGGGGTGGCACGAGCAGTACTTC	CASRGVKGWHEQYF
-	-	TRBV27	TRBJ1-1	TGTGCCAGCATGAGGAACACTGAAGCTTTCTTT	CASMRNTEAFF
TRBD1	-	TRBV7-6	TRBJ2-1	TGTGCCAGCAGCCCAAGGGACAGGGAGTTTGAGCAGTTCTTC	CASSPRDREFEQFF
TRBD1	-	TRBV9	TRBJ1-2	TGTGCCAGCAGCGTAGAGTCAGGGGGCGGCTACACCTTC	CASSVESGGGYTF
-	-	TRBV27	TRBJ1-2	TGTGCCAGCAGTTGGGCAGGGACTAACTATGGCTACACCTTC	CASSWAGTNYGYTF
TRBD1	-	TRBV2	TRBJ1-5	TGTGCCAGCAGCTCCAGGGGGACAGCGATTAGCAATCAGCCCCAGCATTTT	CASSSRGTAISNQPQHF
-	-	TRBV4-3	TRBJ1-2	TGCGCCAGCAGCCAAGTTCTGAACGCAGGGTTCTCCCTAAGGACCTATGGCTACACCTTC	CASSQVLNAGFSLRTYGYTF
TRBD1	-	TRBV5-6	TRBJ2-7	TGTGCCAGCAGCCCCGGGACAGGAGTCGCCTACGAGCAGTACTTC	CASSPGTGVAYEQYF
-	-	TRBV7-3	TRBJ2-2	TGTGCCAGCAGCTTAGACGACAGGACCGGGGAGCTGTTTTTT	CASSLDDRTGELFF
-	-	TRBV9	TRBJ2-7	TGTGCCAGCAGCGTAGCTGGCAGCCGGGACGAGCAGTACTTC	CASSVAGSRDEQYF
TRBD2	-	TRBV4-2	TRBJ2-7	TGTGCCAGCAGCCAGAGGACTAGCGGGAAGGATAACGAGCAGTACTTC	CASSQRTSGKDNEQYF
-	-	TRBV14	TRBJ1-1	TGTGCCAGCAGCCAAGGTGCGGGATGGAACACTGAAGCTTTCTTT	CASSQGAGWNTEAFF
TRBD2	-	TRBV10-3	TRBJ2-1	TGTGCCATCAATAAGGGACGGGAGGATAAAAAGTGGAATGAGCAGTTCTTC	CAINKGREDKKWNEQFF
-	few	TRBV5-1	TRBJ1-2	TGCGCCAGCAGCCTCCTTCCGGGGGGCTACACCTTC	CASSLLPGGYTF
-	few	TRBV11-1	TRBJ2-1	TGTGCCAGCAGTCCGGGGTACAATGAGCAGTTCTTC	CASSPGYNEQFF
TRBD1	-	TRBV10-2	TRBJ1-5	TGCGCCAGCAGGGGACAGGGTAGCAATCAGCCCCAGCATTTT	CASRGQGSNQPQHF
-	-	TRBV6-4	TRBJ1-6	TGTGCCAGCAGTGACTCGATACAGGCCCCCCTCCACTTT	CASSDSIQAPLHF
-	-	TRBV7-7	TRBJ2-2	TGTGCTAGCAGCTTAGGTAGCGCGAACACCGGGGAGCTGTTTTTT	CASSLGSANTGELFF
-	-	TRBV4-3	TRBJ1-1	TGCGCCAGCAGCCAAGTATCCGAAGCTTTCTTT	CASSQVSEAFF
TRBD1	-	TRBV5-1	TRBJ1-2	TGCGCCAGCAGCGTAGCCCGGGACAGGGCTTCAGCTAACTATGGCTACACCTTC	CASSVARDRASANYGYTF
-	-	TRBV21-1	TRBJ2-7	TGTGCCAGCAACACAGGGCACGAGCAGTACTTC	CASNTGHEQYF
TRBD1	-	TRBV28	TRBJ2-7	TGTGCCAGCAGGATACCGCTTGGGACAGGGGAAGGCGAGCAGTACTTC	CASRIPLGTGEGEQYF
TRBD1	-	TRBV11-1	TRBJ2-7	TGTGCCAGCAGCTTACGCGACAGGGGTCGCGAGCAGTACTTC	CASSLRDRGREQYF
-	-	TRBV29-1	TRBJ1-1	TGCAGCGTCGGGGACATCTACACTGAAGCTTTCTTT	CSVGDIYTEAFF
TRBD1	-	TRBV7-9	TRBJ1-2	TGTGCCAGCAGCATGGGGGGACAGGACTATGGCTACACCTTC	CASSMGGQDYGYTF
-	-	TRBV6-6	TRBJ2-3	TGTGCCAGCATTAAGGGGGTTCGCGACACAGATACGCAGTATTTT	CASIKGVRDTDTQYF
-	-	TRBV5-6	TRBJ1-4	TGTGCCAGCAGCCTCGAAAGGAGAGAAAAACTGTTTTTT	CASSLERREKLFF
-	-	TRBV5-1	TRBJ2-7	TGCGCCAGCAGCTTAGTTCGCTTTGGGCTGTACGAGCAGTACTTC	CASSLVRFGLYEQYF
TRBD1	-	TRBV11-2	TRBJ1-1	TGTGCCAGCAGCTCCCGGCGGGGGACAGGGGGAATGAACACTGAAGCTTTCTTT	CASSSRRGTGGMNTEAFF
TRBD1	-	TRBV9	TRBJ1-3	TGTGCCAGCAGCGTCACAGGGGTCGGAAACACCATATATTTT	CASSVTGVGNTIYF
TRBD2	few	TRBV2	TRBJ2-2	TGTGCCAGCCAAACGACTAGCGTCGGCACCGGGGAGCTGTTTTTT	CASQTTSVGTGELFF